The source of this T cell receptor (beta chain) is a study of cytomegalovirus exposure and HLA in healthy donors. Study results and limitations: In vitro assays verified that three CMV-associated chains recognized CMV antigens specifically.

The primer mix had 60 Vbeta and 13 Jbeta primers. The protocol was immunoSEQ multiplex PCR, while the TCRdb copy is restricted to in-frame clones and leaves out a portion. The sample has approximately 72,000 clones, 78% seen once; the top ten hold 4.5% to 7%. Germline CDR1 LNHDA, CDR2 SQIVND (reference sequence). Trimming took 0 bases from V and 6 from J; bases not matched to a gene: 7. This CDR3 is 16 amino acids long. A note on this clone: Its antigen remains unknown.

The sample was PBMCs. The chain recombines TRBV19 with TRBJ2-5; 10 bases fit TRBD2. This clonotype originated in a male donor in good health and CMV-seropositive. The CDR3 is CASSIEFTSGTKTQYF. The CDR3 DNA is TGTGCCAGTAGTATAGAGTTCACTAGCGGGACAAAGACCCAGTACTTC.